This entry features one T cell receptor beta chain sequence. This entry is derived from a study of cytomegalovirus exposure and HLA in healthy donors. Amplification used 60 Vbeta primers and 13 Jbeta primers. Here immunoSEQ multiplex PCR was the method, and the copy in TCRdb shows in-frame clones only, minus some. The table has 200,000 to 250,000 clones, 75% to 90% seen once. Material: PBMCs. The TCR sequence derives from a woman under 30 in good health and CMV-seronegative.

This chain's CDR3 is CASSLAPGLSKRKLFF. Written as DNA, the CDR3 is TGTGCCAGCAGCTTAGCTCCGGGACTTTCGAAGCGAAAACTGTTTTTT. The V call is TRBV7-2, the J call TRBJ1-4, with D perhaps TRBD1 (5 bases). Trimming removed 0 bases at V and 10 bases at J, with 18 bases between. Per the germline V gene, CDR1 is SGHTA and CDR2 is FQGNSA. The CDR3 spans 16 residues.